The rows below give T cell receptor beta chains drawn from one sample of a study of shared clonotypes between healthy human individuals. The repertoire was sequenced with immunoSEQ multiplex PCR; TCRdb's copy has only in-frame clones and lacks some. This table has fewer than 700,000 clones, 85% to 95% appearing once. Sequencing used naive CD8+ T cells sorted from blood. The receptors derive from a woman in her twenties or thirties in good health. CDR3s include the opening cysteine and the closing phenylalanine or tryptophan. D genes are given only for firm matches.

CDR3nt	CDR3aa	d_gene	j_gene	v_gene
TGTGCCAGCAGTTTAGGAGGGACTAAAAACGAGCAGTACTTC	CASSLGGTKNEQYF	TRBD2	TRBJ2-7	TRBV27
TGCGCCAGCAGCTTGGACAACCTAAGACAGACTAGGCCTCAGCAGCCCCAGCATTTT	CASSLDNLRQTRPQQPQHF	NA	TRBJ1-5	TRBV5-1
TGTGCCAGCAGCTATGTTAGGAGTCCCGGGGAGCTGTTTTTT	CASSYVRSPGELFF	NA	TRBJ2-2	TRBV27
TGTGCCAGCAGCCAAGAAGGACTAGCAGCATACAATGAGCAGTTCTTC	CASSQEGLAAYNEQFF	TRBD2	TRBJ2-1	TRBV4-2
TGTGCCAGCAGCTCCAACTGGGCCCTAGACGAGCAGTACTTC	CASSSNWALDEQYF	NA	TRBJ2-7	TRBV13
TGCAGCGTTGACTGGACAGGGGAAACTGAAGCTTTCTTT	CSVDWTGETEAFF	TRBD1	TRBJ1-1	TRBV29-1
TGTGCCAGCAGTTTATATCTAGCGGGAGGGAATGAGCAGTTCTTC	CASSLYLAGGNEQFF	TRBD2	TRBJ2-1	TRBV28
TGTGCCAGTAGACCCCGACAAGGCAATCAGCCCCAGCATTTT	CASRPRQGNQPQHF	NA	TRBJ1-5	TRBV19
TGTGCCAGCAGTTTACTAGTTAGAGGTTTCTACAATGAGCAGTTCTTC	CASSLLVRGFYNEQFF	NA	TRBJ2-1	TRBV27
TGTGCCAGCAGTTTTCTCCCGGGACAGGTTAACTCTGGGGCCAACGTCCTGACTTTC	CASSFLPGQVNSGANVLTF	TRBD1	TRBJ2-6	TRBV28
TGTGCCAGCAGCTTAGAGGACAGGGATACGCAGTATTTT	CASSLEDRDTQYF	TRBD1	TRBJ2-3	TRBV7-7